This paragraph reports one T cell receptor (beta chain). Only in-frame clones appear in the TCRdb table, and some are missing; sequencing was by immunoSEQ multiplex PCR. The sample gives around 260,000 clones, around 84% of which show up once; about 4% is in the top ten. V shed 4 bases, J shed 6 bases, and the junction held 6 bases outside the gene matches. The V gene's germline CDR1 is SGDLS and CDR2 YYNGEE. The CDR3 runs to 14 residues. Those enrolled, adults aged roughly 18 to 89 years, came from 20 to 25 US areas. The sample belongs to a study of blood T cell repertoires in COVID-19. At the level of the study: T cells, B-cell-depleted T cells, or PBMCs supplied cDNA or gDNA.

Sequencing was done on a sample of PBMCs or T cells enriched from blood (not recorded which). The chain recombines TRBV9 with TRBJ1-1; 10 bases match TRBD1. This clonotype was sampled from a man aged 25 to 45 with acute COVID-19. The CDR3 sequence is CASSQVGQGSEAFF. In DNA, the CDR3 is TGTGCCAGCAGCCAGGTGGGACAGGGGTCTGAAGCTTTCTTT.